Presented here are 6 T cell receptor beta chains from one specimen sequenced in a study of blood T cell repertoires in COVID-19. Only in-frame clones appear in the TCRdb table, and some are missing; sequencing was by immunoSEQ multiplex PCR. The data show roughly 200,000 clones, 84% seen once. The source material was PBMCs or T cells enriched from blood (not recorded which). These receptors all come from a young woman who had been exposed to COVID-19.

This clone showed up just a few times. V and J are TRBV6-5 and TRBJ2-7; 9 bases match TRBD1. In germline, CDR1 is MNHEY, CDR2 SVGAGI. The CDR3 is 15 residues long. The J segment lost 9 bases and the V segment lost 6 bases, leaving 15 bases of the junction unmatched. The CDR3 DNA follows: TGTGCCAGCAGAGCTGACTCCGGGACAGGGAGGGTGCAGTACTTC. Amino acids: CASRADSGTGRVQYF.

The chain has TRBV11-3 and TRBJ2-5; D may be TRBD2 (6 bases). The CDR3 consists of 13 residues. Between the trimmed V and J ends, which lost 8 bases and 5 bases, there was a span of 15 bases. Germline loops: CDR1 SGHNT, CDR2 YENEEA. The CDR3 spells CASSAGIGETQYF. DNA for the CDR3: TGTGCCAGCTCTGCGGGGATTGGGGAGACCCAGTACTTC.

The chain recombines TRBV5-1 with TRBJ2-2, with 7 positions matching TRBD1. This CDR3 contains 16 residues. Germline V CDR1 and CDR2: SGHRS, YFSETQ. The junction had 5 bases not matched to a gene; V was cut back by 0 bases and J by 3 bases. The CDR3 sequence is CASSLGQGSDTGELFF. The DNA of the CDR3 is TGCGCCAGCAGCTTGGGACAGGGAAGCGACACCGGGGAGCTGTTTTTT.

The chain employs TRBV5-1 and TRBJ2-3; TRBD2 matches at 9 bases. CDR1 and CDR2 from the germline V gene are SGHRS and YFSETQ. The CDR3 spans 15 residues. V dropped 2 bases and J dropped 2; count of bases not matched to a gene: 3. In nucleotides, the CDR3 is TGCGCCAGCAGCTTCCAGCGGGGGGACACAGATACGCAGTATTTT. This gives the protein CASSFQRGDTDTQYF.

The chain carries TRBV11-2 and TRBJ2-7; D not certain. The germline V gene encodes CDR1 SGHAT and CDR2 FQNNGV. This CDR3 comprises 14 residues. Trimming shortened V by 3 bases and J by 2 bases, and 11 bases separated the two germline ends. CDR3 residues: CASSFRSATYEQYF. The CDR3 DNA sequence: TGTGCCAGCAGCTTTAGATCTGCCACCTACGAGCAGTACTTC.

V usage is TRBV25-1 and J usage is TRBJ2-3; 7 bases map to TRBD2. This CDR3 region has 10 residues. The trim removed 8 bases at V and 8 bases at J, leaving 1 base unmatched. CDR1 MGHDK and CDR2 SYGVNS come from the germline V gene. CDR3 amino acids: CASGGGTQYF. The CDR3, as DNA: TGTGCCAGCGGGGGGGGTACGCAGTATTTT.